Below are 4 T cell receptor beta chains sequenced from a single sample in a study of cytomegalovirus exposure and HLA in healthy donors. Profiling relied on immunoSEQ multiplex PCR, and the TCRdb table lists in-frame clones only, not all of them. The repertoire holds about 98,000 clones, with around 88% as singletons. Sequencing was performed on PBMCs. Receptors were obtained from a woman younger than 45 in good health and CMV-seronegative.

V is TRBV29-1 and J is TRBJ1-2; 8 bases match TRBD1. Germline CDR1 reads SQVTM; CDR2 reads ANQGSEA. The CDR3 is 18 amino acids. The ends lost 0 bases at V and 0 bases at J; junction bases unmatched: 12. The CDR3 nucleotides are TGCAGCGTTGAAGATGGGGGGGACAGGAAAGTAGCTAACTATGGCTACACCTTC. It specifies CSVEDGGDRKVANYGYTF.

The chain employs TRBV6-1 and TRBJ2-1; D may be TRBD2 (5 bases). The CDR3 extends over 13 amino acids. V gave up 7 bases and J gave up 0 bases, with 7 bases separating them. Per the germline V gene, CDR1 is MNHNS and CDR2 is SASEGT. The CDR3 bases are TGTGCCAGCACGGGGAACTCCTACAATGAGCAGTTCTTC. Amino acid sequence: CASTGNSYNEQFF.

The chain combines TRBV12-5 with TRBJ1-4; TRBD1 aligns across 10 bases. The CDR3 totals 14 residues. The trim removed 6 bases at V and 6 bases at J, leaving 4 bases unmatched. Germline CDR1 LGHNT, CDR2 FRNRAP. The CDR3 spells CASGPGQGDEKLFF. The CDR3 coding sequence is TGTGCTAGTGGCCCAGGACAGGGGGATGAAAAACTGTTTTTT.

The chain couples TRBV15 to TRBJ2-2; 7 positions match TRBD1. The J segment lost 2 bases and the V segment lost 4 bases, leaving 4 bases of the junction unmatched. This CDR3 has 15 residues. CDR1 LNHNV and CDR2 YYDKDF come from the germline V gene (reference sequence). The CDR3 spells CATSINRGNTGELFF. The CDR3 DNA is TGTGCCACCAGCATTAACAGGGGAAACACCGGGGAGCTGTTTTTT.